This T cell receptor beta chain derives from a study of T cells in lung cancer brain metastases. Study details: About 85% of the roughly 20 patients had smoked, with a median of 40 pack-years.

Profiling relied on immunoSEQ multiplex PCR, and the TCRdb table lists in-frame clones only, not all of them. The sample has almost 3,000 clones; about 85% are singletons. Germline CDR1 is SGHTA and CDR2 is FQGTGA. This CDR3 contains 14 residues. Germline trimming cut 4 bases from V and 4 bases from J; bases unmatched to any gene: 4. This chain connects TRBV7-3 to TRBJ2-3, with TRBD1 matching 8 bases. Sequenced sample: tumor tissue from the primary lung tumor. The receptor comes from a woman aged 55-70 years with non-small cell lung cancer. CDR3 protein: CASSSGQGADTQYF. The CDR3, as DNA: TGTGCCAGCAGCTCAGGACAGGGCGCAGATACGCAGTATTTT.